The TCR beta chain described here comes from a study of T cells in Graves' hyperthyroidism and ophthalmopathy. This clonotype has at least ten counts. CDR1 and CDR2 from the germline V gene are MNHEY and SVGEGT. V was trimmed by 5 bases and J by 2 bases, leaving 9 bases between them. The CDR3 totals 13 residues. Amplified TCR beta CDR3 regions derived from RNA transcripts. Carried out on the TCR CDR3, a first-round RT-PCR used the HTBI primer set. In TCRdb, the multiplex PCR reads were re-called with MiXCR into one record per CDR3 protein. The sample holds approximately 420,000 distinct CDR3 sequences, approximately 15% seen once. Uncontrolled infection, other autoimmune disease, pregnancy and lactation each barred patients from inclusion.

The TCR originated in a young woman with Graves' hyperthyroidism. Sequenced input: blood. This sequence joins TRBV6-2 or TRBV6-3 and TRBJ2-5; D may be TRBD2 (5 bases). The CDR3 nucleotides are TGTGCCAGCAGTCCCGGGAATCAAGAGACCCAGTACTTC. Amino acids: CASSPGNQETQYF.